This record covers a single TCR beta chain. Its antigen is as yet unknown. Regarding donors, all were healthy bone marrow donors. Vbeta (60) and Jbeta (13) primers were used in the PCR. Authors' data handling: A later analysis counted approximately 80 million unique TCR beta chains, some 11 million shared. Profiling relied on immunoSEQ multiplex PCR, and the TCRdb table lists in-frame clones only, not all of them. V, J and clone size reflect that table, while D and trimming were determined from the DNA. Its listing shows roughly 60,000 clones. This sample stems from a study of cytomegalovirus exposure and HLA in healthy donors. Germline CDR1 is SQVTM and CDR2 is ANQGSEA. V lost 4 bases and J lost 5; bases outside the gene matches: 9. There are 14 residues in the CDR3. Study observations and caveats: Accurate predictions that matched the HLA-A and HLA-B alleles of most subjects were reportedly made from TCR beta sequences.

This receptor was identified in a woman younger than 30 in good health and CMV-seronegative. The rearrangement links TRBV29-1 to TRBJ2-3, with 7 positions matching TRBD2. The sample consisted of PBMCs. CDR3 residues: CSVVGGRGVDTQYF. The CDR3 DNA reads TGCAGCGTTGTTGGCGGGAGAGGGGTAGATACGCAGTATTTT.